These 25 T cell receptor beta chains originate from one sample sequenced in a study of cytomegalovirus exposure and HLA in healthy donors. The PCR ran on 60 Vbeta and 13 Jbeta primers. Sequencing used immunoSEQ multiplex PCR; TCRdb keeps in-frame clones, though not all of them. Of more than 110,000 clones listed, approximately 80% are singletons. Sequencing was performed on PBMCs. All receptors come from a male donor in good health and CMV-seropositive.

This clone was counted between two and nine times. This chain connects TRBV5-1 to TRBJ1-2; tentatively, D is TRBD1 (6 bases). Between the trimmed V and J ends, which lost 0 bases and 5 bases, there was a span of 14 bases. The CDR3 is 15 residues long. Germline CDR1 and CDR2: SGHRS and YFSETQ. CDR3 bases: TGCGCCAGCAGCTTGGCCATGACAGGAGAATATGGCTACACCTTC. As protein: CASSLAMTGEYGYTF.

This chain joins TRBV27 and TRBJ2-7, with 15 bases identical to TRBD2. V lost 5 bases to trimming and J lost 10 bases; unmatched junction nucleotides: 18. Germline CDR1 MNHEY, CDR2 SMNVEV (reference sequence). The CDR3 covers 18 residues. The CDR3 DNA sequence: TGTGCCAGCAGTGAACGGACTAGCGGGGGGGACCGCTTCATCGGCCAGTACTTC. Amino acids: CASSERTSGGDRFIGQYF.

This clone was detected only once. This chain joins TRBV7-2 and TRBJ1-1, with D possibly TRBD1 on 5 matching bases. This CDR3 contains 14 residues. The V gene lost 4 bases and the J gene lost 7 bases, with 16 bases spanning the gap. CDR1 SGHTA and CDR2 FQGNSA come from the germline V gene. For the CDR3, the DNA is TGTGCCAGCAGCTCCCGATCGGACGGGGGTGAAGCTTTCTTT. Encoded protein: CASSSRSDGGEAFF.

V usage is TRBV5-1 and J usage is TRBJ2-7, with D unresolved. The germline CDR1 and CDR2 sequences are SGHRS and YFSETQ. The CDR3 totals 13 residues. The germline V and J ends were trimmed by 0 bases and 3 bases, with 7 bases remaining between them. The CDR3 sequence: CASSLDKDYEQYF. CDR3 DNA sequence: TGCGCCAGCAGCTTGGACAAAGACTACGAGCAGTACTTC.

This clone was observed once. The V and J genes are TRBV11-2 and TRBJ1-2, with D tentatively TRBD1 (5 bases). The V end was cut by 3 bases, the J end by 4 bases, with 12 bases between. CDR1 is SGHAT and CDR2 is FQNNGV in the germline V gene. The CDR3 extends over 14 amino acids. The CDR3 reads CASSFEDSFYGYTF. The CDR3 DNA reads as TGTGCCAGCAGCTTCGAAGACAGTTTCTATGGCTACACCTTC. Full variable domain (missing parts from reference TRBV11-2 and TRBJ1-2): EAGVAQSPRYKIIEKRQSVAFWCNPISGHATLYWYQQILGQGPKLLIQFQNNGVVDDSQLPKDRFSAERLKGVDSTLKIQPAKLEDSAVYLCASSFEDSFYGYTFGSGTRLTVV.

The chain's CDR3 is CASSLQGVSYEQYF. Here the CDR3 DNA reads TGTGCCAGCAGCTTACAGGGGGTCTCCTACGAGCAGTACTTC. The J gene is TRBJ2-7, the V gene TRBV7-3; 7 positions agree with TRBD1. CDR1 SGHTA and CDR2 FQGTGA come from the germline V gene. J lost 0 bases, V lost 2 bases, and 1 base had no gene match. The CDR3 runs to 14 residues.

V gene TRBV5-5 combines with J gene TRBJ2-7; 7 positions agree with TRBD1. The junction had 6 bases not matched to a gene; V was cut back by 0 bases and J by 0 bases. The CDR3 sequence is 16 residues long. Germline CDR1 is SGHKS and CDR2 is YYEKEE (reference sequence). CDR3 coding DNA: TGTGCCAGCAGCTTGGCCCGGACAGGACTCTCCTACGAGCAGTACTTC. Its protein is CASSLARTGLSYEQYF.

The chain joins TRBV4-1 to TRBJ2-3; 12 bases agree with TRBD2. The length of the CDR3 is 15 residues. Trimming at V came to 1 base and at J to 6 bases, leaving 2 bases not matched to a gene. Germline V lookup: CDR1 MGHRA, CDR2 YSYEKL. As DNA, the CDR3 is TGCGCCAGCAGCCAAGTAACTAGCGGGGGGGATACGCAGTATTTT. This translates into CASSQVTSGGDTQYF.

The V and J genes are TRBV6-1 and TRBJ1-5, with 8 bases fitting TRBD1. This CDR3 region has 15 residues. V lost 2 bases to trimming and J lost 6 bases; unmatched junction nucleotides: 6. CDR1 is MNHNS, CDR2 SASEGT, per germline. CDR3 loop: CASSEQGATSQPQHF. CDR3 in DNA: TGTGCCAGCAGTGAACAGGGGGCAACGAGTCAGCCCCAGCATTTT.

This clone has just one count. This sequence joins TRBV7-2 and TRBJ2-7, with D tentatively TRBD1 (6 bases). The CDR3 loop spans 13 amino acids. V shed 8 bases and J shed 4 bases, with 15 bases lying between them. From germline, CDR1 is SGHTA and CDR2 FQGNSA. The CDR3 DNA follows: TGTGCCAGCGCCGGGACATCTTTTTACGAGCAGTACTTC. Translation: CASAGTSFYEQYF.

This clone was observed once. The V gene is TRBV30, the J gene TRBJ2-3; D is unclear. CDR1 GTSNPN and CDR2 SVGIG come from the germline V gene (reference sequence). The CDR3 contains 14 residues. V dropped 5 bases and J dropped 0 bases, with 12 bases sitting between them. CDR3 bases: TGTGCCTGGGCTAGACTGGCTAGCACAGATACGCAGTATTTT. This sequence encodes CAWARLASTDTQYF.

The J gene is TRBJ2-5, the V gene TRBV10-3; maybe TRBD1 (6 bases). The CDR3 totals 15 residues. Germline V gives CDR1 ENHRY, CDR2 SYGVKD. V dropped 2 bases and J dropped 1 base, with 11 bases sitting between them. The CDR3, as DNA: TGTGCCATCAGTGAGAGGGACACCTTCCAAGAGACCCAGTACTTC. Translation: CAISERDTFQETQYF.

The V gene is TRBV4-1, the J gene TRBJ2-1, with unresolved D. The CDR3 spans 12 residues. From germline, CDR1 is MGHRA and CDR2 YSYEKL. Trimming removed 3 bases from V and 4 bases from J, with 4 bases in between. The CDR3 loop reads CASSHSYNEQFF. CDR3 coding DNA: TGCGCCAGCAGCCACTCGTACAATGAGCAGTTCTTC.

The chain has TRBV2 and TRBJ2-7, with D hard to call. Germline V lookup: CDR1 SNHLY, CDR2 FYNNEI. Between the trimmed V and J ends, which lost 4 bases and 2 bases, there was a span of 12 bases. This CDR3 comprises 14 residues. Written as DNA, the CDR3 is TGTGCCAGCAGTGGTTCACAGCCTCCCTACGAGCAGTACTTC. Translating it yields CASSGSQPPYEQYF.

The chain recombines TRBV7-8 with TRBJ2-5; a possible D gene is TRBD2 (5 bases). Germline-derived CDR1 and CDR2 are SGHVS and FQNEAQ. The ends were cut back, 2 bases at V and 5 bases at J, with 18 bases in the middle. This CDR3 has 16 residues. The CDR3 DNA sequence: TGTGCCAGCAGCTTACTAAACCAGCTTGCGGGTGAGACCCAGTACTTC. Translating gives CASSLLNQLAGETQYF.

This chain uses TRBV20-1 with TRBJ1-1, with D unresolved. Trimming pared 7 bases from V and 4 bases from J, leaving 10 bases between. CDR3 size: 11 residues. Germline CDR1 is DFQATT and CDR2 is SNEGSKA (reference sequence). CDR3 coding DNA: TGCAGTGTTACTCAAGTCACTGAAGCTTTCTTT. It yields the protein CSVTQVTEAFF.

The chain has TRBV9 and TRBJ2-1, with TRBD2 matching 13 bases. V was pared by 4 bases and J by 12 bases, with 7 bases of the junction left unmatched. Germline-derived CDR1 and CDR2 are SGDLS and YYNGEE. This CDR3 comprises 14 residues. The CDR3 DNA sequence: TGTGCCAGCAGCCAACGGACTAGCGGGAGAAGGCAGTTCTTC. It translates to CASSQRTSGRRQFF.

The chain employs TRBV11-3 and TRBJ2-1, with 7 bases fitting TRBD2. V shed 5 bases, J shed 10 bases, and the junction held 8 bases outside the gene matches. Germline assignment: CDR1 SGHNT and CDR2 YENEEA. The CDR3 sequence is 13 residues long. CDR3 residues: CASSPGGWGEQFF. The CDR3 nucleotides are TGTGCCAGCAGCCCGGGAGGTTGGGGAGAGCAGTTCTTC.

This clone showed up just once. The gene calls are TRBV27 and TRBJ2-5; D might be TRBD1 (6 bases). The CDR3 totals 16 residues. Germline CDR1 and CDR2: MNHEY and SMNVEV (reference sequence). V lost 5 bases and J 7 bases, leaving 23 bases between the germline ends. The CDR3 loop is CASSGVTGEFVRTQYF. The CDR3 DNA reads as TGTGCCAGCAGTGGGGTGACAGGAGAGTTTGTAAGGACCCAGTACTTC.

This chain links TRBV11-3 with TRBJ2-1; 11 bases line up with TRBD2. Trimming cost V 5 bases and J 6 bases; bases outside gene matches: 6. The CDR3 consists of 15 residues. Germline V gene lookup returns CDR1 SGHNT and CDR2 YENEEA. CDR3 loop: CASSLLAGGFNEQFF. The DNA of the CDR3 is TGTGCCAGCAGCCTTCTAGCGGGAGGATTCAATGAGCAGTTCTTC.

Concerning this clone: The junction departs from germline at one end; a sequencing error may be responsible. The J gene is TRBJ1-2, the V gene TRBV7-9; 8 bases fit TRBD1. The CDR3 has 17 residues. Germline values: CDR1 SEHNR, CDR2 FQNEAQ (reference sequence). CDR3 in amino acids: CSSSTRDDRGHNYGYTF. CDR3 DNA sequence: TGTTCCAGCAGCACCCGAGATGACAGGGGTCATAACTATGGCTACACCTTC.

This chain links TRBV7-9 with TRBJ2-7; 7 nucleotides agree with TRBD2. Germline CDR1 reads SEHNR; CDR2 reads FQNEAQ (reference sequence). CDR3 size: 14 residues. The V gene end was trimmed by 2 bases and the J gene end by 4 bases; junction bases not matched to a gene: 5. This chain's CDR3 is CASSLSSGGYEQYF. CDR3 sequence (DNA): TGTGCCAGCAGCTTATCTTCCGGGGGGTACGAGCAGTACTTC.

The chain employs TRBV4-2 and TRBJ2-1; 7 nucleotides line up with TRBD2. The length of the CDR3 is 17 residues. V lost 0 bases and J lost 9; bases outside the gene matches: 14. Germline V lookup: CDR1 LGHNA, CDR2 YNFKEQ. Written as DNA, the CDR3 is TGTGCCAGCAGCCAAGAAAAAGCGGCGGGAGCATTTAGTGAGCAGTTCTTC. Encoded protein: CASSQEKAAGAFSEQFF.

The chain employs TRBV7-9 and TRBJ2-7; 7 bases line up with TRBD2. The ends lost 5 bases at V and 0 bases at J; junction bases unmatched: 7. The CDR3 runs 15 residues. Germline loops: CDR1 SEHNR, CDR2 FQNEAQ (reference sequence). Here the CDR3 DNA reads TGTGCCAGCAGCATAGAACTAGCGCACTCCTACGAGCAGTACTTC. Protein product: CASSIELAHSYEQYF.

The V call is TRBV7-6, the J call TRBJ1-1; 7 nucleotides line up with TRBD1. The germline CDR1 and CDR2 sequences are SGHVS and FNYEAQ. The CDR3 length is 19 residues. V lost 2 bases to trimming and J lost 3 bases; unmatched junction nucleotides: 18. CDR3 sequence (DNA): TGTGCCAGCAGCTTATTATCCGGGTATGGAGGGGGCACCTACACTGAAGCTTTCTTT. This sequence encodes CASSLLSGYGGGTYTEAFF.